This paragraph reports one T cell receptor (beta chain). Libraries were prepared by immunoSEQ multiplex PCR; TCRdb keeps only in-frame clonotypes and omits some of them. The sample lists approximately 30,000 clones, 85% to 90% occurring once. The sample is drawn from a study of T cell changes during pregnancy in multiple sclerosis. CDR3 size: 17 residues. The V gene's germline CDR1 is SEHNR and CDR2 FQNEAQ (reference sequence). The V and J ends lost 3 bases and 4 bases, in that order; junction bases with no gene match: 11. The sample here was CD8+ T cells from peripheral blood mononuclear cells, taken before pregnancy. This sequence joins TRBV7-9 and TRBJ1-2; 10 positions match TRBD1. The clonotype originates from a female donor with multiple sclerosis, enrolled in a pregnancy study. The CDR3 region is CASSFWDRGVGGYGYTF. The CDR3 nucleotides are TGTGCCAGCAGCTTCTGGGACAGGGGTGTGGGGGGCTATGGCTACACCTTC. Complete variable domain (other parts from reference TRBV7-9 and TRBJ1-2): DTGVSQNPRHKITKRGQNVTFRCDPISEHNRLYWYRQTLGQGPEFLTYFQNEAQLEKSRLLSDRFSAERPKGSFSTLEIQRTEQGDSAMYLCASSFWDRGVGGYGYTFGSGTRLTVV.